This TCR beta chain was retrieved from a study of blood T cell repertoires in COVID-19. Study in general: Samples taken during acute and convalescent COVID-19 were collected in the United States, Italy and Spain.

Looked up from germline, CDR1 is WSHSY and CDR2 is SAAADI. There are 13 residues in the CDR3. Trimming removed 0 bases at V and 4 bases at J, with 6 bases between. All enrollees were about 18 to 89 years old and from some 24 US areas. Participant reports of clinical history set cohort assignment. Authors' data handling: Amplification of reference gene primers provided the estimated nucleated cell counts. Sequencing was performed with immunoSEQ multiplex PCR; in TCRdb, only in-frame clones are kept and a portion is missing. D and trimming were read from the DNA, whereas the V and J calls and clone size are those reported in that table. The top ten clones hold roughly 1.2% of a sample with 200,000 to 300,000 clones, roughly 88% of them seen once.

The chain employs TRBV10-2 and TRBJ1-2, with D hard to call. The sequence was collected from a woman aged 35 to 49 with acute COVID-19. Material for sequencing was PBMCs or T cells enriched from blood (not recorded which). Here the CDR3 reads CASSESTGYGYTF. The CDR3 DNA reads as TGCGCCAGCAGTGAGTCGACGGGCTATGGCTACACCTTC.